This T cell receptor (beta chain) was documented in a study of OX40 agonist ivuxolimab in advanced cancers. Study-wide context: Ivuxolimab was a fully human IgG2 agonistic monoclonal antibody targeting the costimulatory receptor OX40 (CD134). The monotherapy dose-escalation portion (N ≈ 57 patients) of the phase I ivuxolimab trial is reported in the paper. In the dose-escalation cohort, approximately 83% of patients were male, and the mean age was 60 years with a range of roughly 23 to 90. Patients were allowed to have had prior anti-PD-1, anti-PD-L1 or anti-CTLA-4 therapy, and around 40% of the dose-escalation patients had previously received checkpoint inhibitors. Of the approximately 50 dose-escalation patients, hepatocellular carcinoma was present in about 20, melanoma in around 15, renal cell carcinoma in 9 and head and neck cancer in 9. The purpose of peripheral TCRbeta sequencing was to test whether ivuxolimab changed TCR sequence diversity and led to clonal T-cell expansion. Intravenous ivuxolimab was administered to patients every 2 weeks at six dose levels: 0.01, 0.1, 0.3, 1.5, 3 and 10 mg/kg. Three dose-escalation patients achieved partial responses, one with hepatocellular carcinoma and two with cutaneous melanoma. The study at large found these results: In partial responders in the 0.1-3.0 mg/kg groups, normalized peripheral clonal expansion was found to be among the lowest, especially among CD8+ T cells. The antigen specificity of the peripheral T cells that underwent clonal expansion was not determined. Low levels of normalized T-cell clonal expansion were also seen in some patients who did not respond. At doses of 0.1 to 3.0 mg/kg, clonal expansion of both CD4+ and CD8+ blood T cells was observed from baseline to week 6. After ivuxolimab, expanded clones were on average more numerous among CD8+ T cells than among CD4+ T cells.

To sequence the TCRbeta CDR3 region, genomic DNA was isolated from the sorted cells. The immunoSEQ Assay was used to sequence the TCRbeta CDR3 regions. Sourced from immuneACCESS, this table was stored by TCRdb with only in-frame sequences that have V and J called. A share of the clones is absent; for the studies checked, an unresolved V gene accounts for under half, and the remainder has no known explanation. The sample contains 80,000 to 90,000 clones, about 80% of them found a single time. About 1.7% of the sample is taken by the ten largest. Concerning this clone: No antigen is known for it. No base qualities exist here, and no much larger clone lies one base off it.

The trial excluded patients who had a history of autoimmune disease or were on systemic immunosuppression. Peripheral blood for TCR sequencing was collected from all dose cohorts at baseline, on cycle 4 day 1, and on cycle 7 day 1. Samples came from an open-label, multicenter, first-in-human phase I dose-escalation trial of ivuxolimab. Adults with locally advanced or metastatic head and neck squamous cell, hepatocellular, melanoma or renal cell carcinoma were enrolled in the trial. Before TCR sequencing, CD4+ and CD8+ T cells were separately sorted from peripheral blood. V is trimmed back by 6 bases and J by 5 bases, and the junction contains 9 bases that no gene match accounts for. The germline V gene (reference sequence) sets CDR1 to LNHDA and CDR2 to SQIVND. Measured from the cysteine to the phenylalanine, the CDR3 is 14 residues long. Of the read, only the CDR3 DNA is kept; its 42 bases are in frame from base 1.

This sequence was found in an adult with an advanced solid tumor such as melanoma, head and neck, liver or kidney cancer. The sample here was CD4+ or CD8+ T cells sorted from blood, taken in a trial of the OX40 agonist ivuxolimab. The chain couples TRBV19 to TRBJ1-1; a stretch of 7 junction bases matches TRBD1. The CDR3 sequence is CASRSQGFGTEAFF. The base sequence is TGTGCCAGTAGATCACAGGGGTTTGGGACTGAAGCTTTCTTT.